This record concerns one T cell receptor (beta chain) sequence. Antigen specificity is unknown. This entry belongs to a study of T-cell memory formation after mild COVID-19. The authors produced TCR alpha and TCR beta cDNA libraries with sample barcodes and UMIs by 5'RACE using constant-segment primers. TCRdb reanalysed the 5' RACE reads using MiXCR and keeps one entry per CDR3 protein. Here the sample spans 450,000 to 650,000 distinct CDR3 sequences, 18% being singletons. Study results and limitations: Clones that contracted clustered mainly in CM and EM if CD4+ and in EMRA if CD8+. Clones shrinking between day 15 and 85 showed a balanced CD4/CD8 split, and those that grew later tilted toward CD4+. Some clones that responded turned up in pre-infection memory, which suggests that cross-reactive memory joined in.

This receptor was taken from an adult woman who had mild COVID-19 (a few samples of this study predate the infection). Cell type and time point are not known. Sequencing was performed on PBMCs or a T cell subset sorted from them (not recorded which).

The CDR3 spells CASSAPLAGEETQYF. The CDR3 region has the DNA TGTGCCAGCAGCGCTCCTCTAGCGGGAGAGGAGACCCAGTACTTC. The chain combines TRBV7-2 with TRBJ2-5; 10 nucleotides align to TRBD2. Unmatched junction bases numbered 8, after V lost 5 bases and J lost 5 bases. The germline V gene encodes CDR1 SGHTA and CDR2 FQGNSA. The CDR3 runs to 15 residues.